This T cell receptor (beta chain) appears in the sequencing data of a study of shared clonotypes between healthy human individuals. The study's findings and limits: Sequencing of the sorted subsets was shown by rarefaction to be incomplete despite large depth. Clonotypes shared by all four sorted-subset donors had higher generation probabilities than non-shared clonotypes.

Trimming took off 3 bases at V and 4 bases at J, with 13 bases between the two ends. Germline-derived CDR1 and CDR2 are KGHSH and LQKENI. The CDR3 is 15 residues long. Memory CD4+ cells were the fraction left after CD45RA+ naive selection. To note about this clone: Its matching antigen is unknown.

Once extracted for a subset, genomic DNA was divided evenly among several immunoSEQ plates. The table came from immunoSEQ multiplex PCR; TCRdb's copy has only in-frame clones and leaves some out. The sample contains some 500,000 clones, 90% to 96% of which appear only once. Sequenced input: naive CD4+ T cells sorted from blood. As for subset: CD45RA+ positively selected. The source of this sequence is a woman aged 25 to 45 in good health. This rearrangement joins TRBV18 to TRBJ1-3; D not resolved. CDR3 bases: TGTGCCAGCTCACCCGTGGAGTTTGGCGGAAACACCATATATTTT. Its protein product is CASSPVEFGGNTIYF.